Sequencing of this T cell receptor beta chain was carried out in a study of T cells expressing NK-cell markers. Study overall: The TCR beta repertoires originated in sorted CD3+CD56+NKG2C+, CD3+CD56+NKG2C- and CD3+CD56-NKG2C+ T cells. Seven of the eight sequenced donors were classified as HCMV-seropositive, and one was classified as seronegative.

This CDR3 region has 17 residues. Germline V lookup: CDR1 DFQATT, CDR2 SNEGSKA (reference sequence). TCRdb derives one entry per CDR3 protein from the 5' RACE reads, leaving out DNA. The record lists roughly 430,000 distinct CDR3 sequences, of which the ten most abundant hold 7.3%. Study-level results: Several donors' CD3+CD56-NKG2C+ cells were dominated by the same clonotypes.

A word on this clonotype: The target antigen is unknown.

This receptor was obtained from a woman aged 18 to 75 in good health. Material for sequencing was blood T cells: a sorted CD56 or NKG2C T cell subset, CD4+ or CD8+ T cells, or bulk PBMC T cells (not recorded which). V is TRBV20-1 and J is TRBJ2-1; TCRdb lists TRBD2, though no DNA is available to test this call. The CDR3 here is CSASFAGLAGGHNEQFF.